This T cell receptor beta chain originates from a study of T cell responses to AZD1222 COVID-19 vaccine. The V end lost 0 bases, the J end lost 5 bases, and 6 bases lay between the germline ends. Looked up from germline, CDR1 is SGHRS and CDR2 is YFSETQ. The CDR3 has 14 amino acids. Points on this clone: Antigen specificity is unknown.

The assay was immunoSEQ multiplex PCR, and TCRdb's table has in-frame clones only and misses some. In the table there are approximately 200,000 clones, about 89% of which are singletons. Study results and limitations: Targeting of unmutated variant regions was reportedly seen in nearly half of spike-specific TCRs. Seropositive at baseline were only 5 to 7 AZD1222 recipients. Increased Spike-specific TCR breadth and depth were observed after two AZD1222 doses. Donor demographics were predominantly white British with a female majority; clonal diversity may be underestimated.

The sequence was obtained from an adult in good health. This rearrangement joins TRBV5-1 to TRBJ1-6; no definite D call. Specimen: peripheral blood, collected on day 0 of MenACWY control vaccination. CDR3 nucleotide sequence: TGCGCCAGCAGCTTGGGTTCTGATAATTCACCCCTCCACTTT. As protein: CASSLGSDNSPLHF.